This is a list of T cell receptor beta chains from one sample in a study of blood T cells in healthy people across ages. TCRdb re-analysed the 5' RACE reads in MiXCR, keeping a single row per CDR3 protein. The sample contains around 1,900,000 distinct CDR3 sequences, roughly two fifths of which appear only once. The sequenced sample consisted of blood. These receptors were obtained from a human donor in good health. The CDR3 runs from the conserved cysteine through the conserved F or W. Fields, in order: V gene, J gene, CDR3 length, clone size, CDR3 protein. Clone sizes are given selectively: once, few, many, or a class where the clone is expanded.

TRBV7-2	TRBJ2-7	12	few	CVSSFLDYEQYF
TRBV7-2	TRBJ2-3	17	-	CASSLGGPTGTLDTQYF
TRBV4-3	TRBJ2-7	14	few	CASSPYGQSYEQYF
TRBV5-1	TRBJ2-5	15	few	CASSSSTGFEETQYF
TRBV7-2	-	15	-	CASSLALRGRYEQYF
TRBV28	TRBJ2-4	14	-	CASSFAMTGGIQYF
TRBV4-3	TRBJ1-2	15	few	CASSQDPGQGDGYTF
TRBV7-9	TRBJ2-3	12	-	CASSSETAKTYF
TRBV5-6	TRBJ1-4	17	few	CASSRSARRETNEKLFF
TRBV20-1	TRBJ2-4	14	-	CSARDGQGANIQYF
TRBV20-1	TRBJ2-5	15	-	CSARAGLGNGETQYF
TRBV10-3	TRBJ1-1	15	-	CAITRTGARETEAFF
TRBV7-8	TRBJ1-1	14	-	CASSLKGNSAEAFF
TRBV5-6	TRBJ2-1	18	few	CASSLLGFEHTSYNEQFF
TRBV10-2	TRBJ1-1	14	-	CASSPATVVREAFF
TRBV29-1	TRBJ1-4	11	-	CSVGRDEKLFF
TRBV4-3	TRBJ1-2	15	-	CASSQEAGNYNGYTF
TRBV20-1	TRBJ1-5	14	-	CSAREGFEGQPQHF
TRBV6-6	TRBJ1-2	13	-	CAVRGEKSYGYTF
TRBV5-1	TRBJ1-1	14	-	CASSPTGGWTEAFF
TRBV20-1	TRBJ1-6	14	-	CSARVGTVNSPLHF
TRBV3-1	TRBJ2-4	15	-	CASSPTGTGEWEQYF
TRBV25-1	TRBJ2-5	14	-	CASSEERGEETRYF
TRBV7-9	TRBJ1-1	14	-	CASSIGWLGTEAFF
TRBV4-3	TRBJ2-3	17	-	CASSRWSFGSGTDTQYF
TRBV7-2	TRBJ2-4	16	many	CASSSDSGAVGNIQYF
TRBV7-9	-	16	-	CASSSRTGGLFYEQYF
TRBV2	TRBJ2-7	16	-	CASSDPPKGADYEQYF
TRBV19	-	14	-	CASSIAGGDYEQYF
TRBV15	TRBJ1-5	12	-	CATSRDRPPQHF
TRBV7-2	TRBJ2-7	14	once	CASSSAPGPYEQYF
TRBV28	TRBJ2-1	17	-	CASSPPRRSRGWGEQFF
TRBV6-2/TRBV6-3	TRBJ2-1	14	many	CASSRLAGAGEQFF
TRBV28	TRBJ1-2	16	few	CASSTTTGQGSYGYTF
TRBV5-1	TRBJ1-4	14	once	CASSLGQESEKLFF
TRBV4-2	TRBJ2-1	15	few	CASSRAGTSDNEQFF
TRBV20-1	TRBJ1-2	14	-	CSAGDSLTPNGYTF